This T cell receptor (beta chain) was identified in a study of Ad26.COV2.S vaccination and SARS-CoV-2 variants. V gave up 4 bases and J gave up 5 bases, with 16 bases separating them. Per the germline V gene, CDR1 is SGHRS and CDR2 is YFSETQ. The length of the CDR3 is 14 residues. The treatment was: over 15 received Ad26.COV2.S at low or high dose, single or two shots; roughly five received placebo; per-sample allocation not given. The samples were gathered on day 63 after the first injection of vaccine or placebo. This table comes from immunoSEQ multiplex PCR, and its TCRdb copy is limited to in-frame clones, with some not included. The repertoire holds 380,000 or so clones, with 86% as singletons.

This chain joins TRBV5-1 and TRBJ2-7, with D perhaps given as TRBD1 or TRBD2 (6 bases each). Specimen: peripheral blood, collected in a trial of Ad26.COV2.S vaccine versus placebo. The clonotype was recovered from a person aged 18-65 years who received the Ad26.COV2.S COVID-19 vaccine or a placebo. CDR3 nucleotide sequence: TGCGCCAGCAGCCCCCCCGAGAGGGGGGACGAGCAGTACTTC. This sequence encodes CASSPPERGDEQYF.